This T cell receptor beta chain was captured in a study of CD8+CD57+ T cells in acquired aplastic anemia. Study-level background: The mean DNA yield obtained from sorted CD4+ and CD8+ cells came to about 3 ug.

The V gene's germline CDR1 is SGHTA and CDR2 FQGNSA. Trimming at V came to 5 bases and at J to 4 bases, leaving 2 bases not matched to a gene. There are 14 residues in the CDR3. A remark on this clonotype: What it binds is unknown.

TCR beta VDJ and CDR3 profiles were obtained from a genomic DNA template. From the reads, TCRdb called clonotypes with MiXCR, one entry per CDR3 protein. The repertoire includes about 190,000 distinct CDR3 sequences, 64% of them detected once, and 35% to 55% sits in the top ten. Study outcomes and limitations: Sharing between patients and controls was observed for 25 to 30 CD8+ CDR3 sequences.

The TCR comes from a human donor with severe aplastic anemia or a healthy control (not recorded which). The sample was sorted CD4+, CD8+, or CD8+CD57+ T cells (not recorded which) from PBMCs. J is TRBJ2-5 and V is TRBV7-2; 12 bases are a match to TRBD2. CDR3 in amino acids: CASSATSGRETQYF. The CDR3 nucleotides are TGTGCCAGCAGCGCGACTAGCGGGAGAGAGACCCAGTACTTC.